This TCR beta chain is from a study of blood T cell repertoires in COVID-19. Study context: The study drew acute and convalescent COVID-19 samples from the United States, Italy and Spain.

Per germline, CDR1 MNHEY and CDR2 SMNVEV (reference sequence). This CDR3 spans 15 amino acids. Trimming shortened V by 2 bases and J by 4 bases, and 15 bases separated the two germline ends. In the original processing: Amplification of reference gene primers was used by the study to estimate nucleated cell counts. Data came from immunoSEQ multiplex PCR; TCRdb stores just in-frame clones and leaves some out. That table supplies the V and J calls and clone size; D and trimming were determined from the DNA. The sample consists of tens of thousands of clones, around 84% of them appearing once. Sequencing was performed on peripheral blood. This sequence was found in a human donor in a cohort sampled during active COVID-19. The rearrangement links TRBV27 to TRBJ2-7; D possibly corresponds to TRBD2 (6 bases). The CDR3: CASSLGFRGGYEQYF. CDR3 DNA: TGTGCCAGCAGTTTAGGATTCCGCGGAGGGTACGAGCAGTACTTC.